This is a list of T cell receptor beta chains from one sample in a study of T cell changes during pregnancy in multiple sclerosis. The repertoire was sequenced with immunoSEQ multiplex PCR; TCRdb's copy has only in-frame clones and lacks some. The sample records some 47,000 clones, approximately 90% being singletons. The specimen comprised CD8+ T cells from peripheral blood mononuclear cells, sampled after pregnancy. The source is a female donor in good health, enrolled as a control in a pregnancy study. Both conserved end residues are part of each CDR3. Fields, in order: D gene, V gene, clone size, J gene, CDR3 protein, CDR3 DNA. The D gene is left open where the match is weak. Rows may omit the clone size; those that give it use once, few, many or a size class.

D: TRBD2; V: TRBV7-3; size: NA; J: TRBJ2-1; CDR3: CASSLGGGNNEQFF; DNA: TGTGCCAGCAGCCTCGGGGGGGGTAACAATGAGCAGTTCTTC
D: TRBD1; V: TRBV27; size: NA; J: TRBJ2-4; CDR3: CASSSWTGSLAKNIQYF; DNA: TGTGCCAGCAGTTCCTGGACAGGGAGTTTAGCCAAAAACATTCAGTACTTC
D: NA; V: TRBV4-1; size: NA; J: TRBJ1-2; CDR3: CASSRAEDSNYGYTF; DNA: TGCGCCAGCAGCCGGGCAGAAGATTCTAACTATGGCTACACCTTC
D: NA; V: TRBV18; size: few; J: TRBJ2-7; CDR3: CASSPPMRRGYEQYF; DNA: TGTGCCAGCTCACCACCGATGAGACGAGGGTACGAGCAGTACTTC
D: NA; V: TRBV28; size: NA; J: TRBJ1-6; CDR3: CASSSHRRAESYNSPLHF; DNA: TGTGCCAGCAGTTCCCATCGGAGGGCTGAGTCCTATAATTCACCCCTCCACTTT
D: NA; V: TRBV25-1; size: NA; J: TRBJ2-1; CDR3: CASSRGNDEQFF; DNA: TGTGCCAGCAGCAGAGGGAATGATGAGCAGTTCTTC
D: NA; V: TRBV5-1; size: NA; J: TRBJ1-5; CDR3: CASSLSGGNQPQHF; DNA: TGCGCCAGCAGCTTGTCAGGGGGCAATCAGCCCCAGCATTTT
D: NA; V: TRBV30; size: NA; J: TRBJ2-1; CDR3: CAWEGQDHNEQFF; DNA: TGTGCCTGGGAGGGACAAGACCACAATGAGCAGTTCTTC
D: NA; V: TRBV2; size: NA; J: TRBJ2-2; CDR3: CASTSSGGQLFF; DNA: TGTGCCAGCACCAGTAGTGGCGGGCAGCTGTTTTTT
D: TRBD1; V: TRBV4-3; size: NA; J: TRBJ2-2; CDR3: CASSQDGGTGVTGELFF; DNA: TGCGCCAGCAGCCAAGATGGCGGGACAGGGGTCACCGGGGAGCTGTTTTTT
D: NA; V: TRBV18; size: few; J: TRBJ2-5; CDR3: CASSPRTAEETQYF; DNA: TGTGCCAGCTCACCTCGGACAGCCGAAGAGACCCAGTACTTC
D: TRBD1; V: TRBV7-9; size: NA; J: TRBJ1-1; CDR3: CASSLGSGGLIGNTEAFF; DNA: TGTGCCAGCAGCTTAGGGTCAGGGGGCCTAATCGGGAACACTGAAGCTTTCTTT
D: NA; V: TRBV6-4; size: NA; J: TRBJ2-3; CDR3: CASSDAGAGDTQYF; DNA: TGTGCCAGCAGTGACGCGGGGGCCGGGGATACGCAGTATTTT
D: TRBD1; V: TRBV27; size: NA; J: TRBJ1-4; CDR3: CASSLWILGQGVGKLFF; DNA: TGTGCCAGCAGTTTATGGATTCTCGGACAGGGGGTGGGAAAACTGTTTTTT
D: TRBD1; V: TRBV2; size: NA; J: TRBJ2-5; CDR3: CASSEASTGYGGETQYF; DNA: TGTGCCAGCAGTGAAGCATCGACAGGGTATGGGGGAGAGACCCAGTACTTC
D: TRBD1; V: TRBV13; size: NA; J: TRBJ1-1; CDR3: CASTTQGATMNTEAFF; DNA: TGTGCCAGTACCACCCAGGGGGCAACTATGAACACTGAAGCTTTCTTT
D: NA; V: TRBV13; size: NA; J: TRBJ1-2; CDR3: CASSSGYYGYTF; DNA: TGTGCCAGCAGCAGCGGTTACTATGGCTACACCTTC
D: TRBD1; V: TRBV7-2; size: NA; J: TRBJ1-6; CDR3: CASSLGTGSSSPLHF; DNA: TGTGCCAGCAGCTTAGGGACAGGGAGTAGTTCACCCCTCCACTTT
D: TRBD2; V: TRBV7-8; size: NA; J: TRBJ2-1; CDR3: CASSLRPGLAENNEQFF; DNA: TGTGCCAGCAGCCTTAGGCCGGGACTAGCGGAGAACAATGAGCAGTTCTTC
D: NA; V: TRBV27; size: NA; J: TRBJ2-1; CDR3: CASSSQDSSYNEQFF; DNA: TGTGCCAGCAGTTCCCAGGACTCCTCCTACAATGAGCAGTTCTTC
D: NA; V: TRBV6-6; size: NA; J: TRBJ1-1; CDR3: CASKVGRNTEAFF; DNA: TGTGCCAGCAAAGTGGGCAGGAACACTGAAGCTTTCTTT
D: NA; V: TRBV5-6; size: NA; J: TRBJ1-2; CDR3: CASSLDEYGYTF; DNA: TGTGCCAGCAGCTTGGACGAGTATGGCTACACCTTC
D: NA; V: TRBV4-3; size: few; J: TRBJ1-1; CDR3: CASSQDEGRVGAFF; DNA: TGCGCCAGCAGCCAAGATGAGGGCCGAGTGGGAGCTTTCTTT
D: NA; V: TRBV19; size: NA; J: TRBJ2-7; CDR3: CASSTLEGLGYEQYF; DNA: TGTGCCAGTAGTACCCTAGAGGGTCTAGGCTACGAGCAGTACTTC
D: TRBD1; V: TRBV4-1; size: NA; J: TRBJ2-7; CDR3: CASSQAVSSLGQGAEQYF; DNA: TGCGCCAGCAGCCAAGCCGTCAGTTCCTTAGGACAGGGTGCCGAGCAGTACTTC
D: NA; V: TRBV5-6; size: NA; J: TRBJ2-7; CDR3: CASSLGFWPEQYF; DNA: TGTGCCAGCAGCTTGGGGTTCTGGCCGGAGCAGTACTTC
D: TRBD1; V: TRBV28; size: NA; J: TRBJ1-4; CDR3: CASSLCCDRGIKLGLFF; DNA: TGTGCCAGCAGTTTATGTTGCGACAGGGGGATAAAGTTAGGACTGTTTTTT
D: NA; V: TRBV6-5; size: NA; J: TRBJ2-5; CDR3: CASGRRQGFQETQYF; DNA: TGTGCCAGCGGCCGACGTCAGGGCTTCCAAGAGACCCAGTACTTC
D: NA; V: TRBV27; size: once; J: TRBJ2-1; CDR3: CASSTAGPGNEQFF; DNA: TGTGCCAGCAGTACGGCGGGGCCGGGGAATGAGCAGTTCTTC
D: TRBD1; V: TRBV4-3; size: NA; J: TRBJ2-2; CDR3: CASSRGLVGQGMAGELFF; DNA: TGCGCCAGCAGCCGGGGGCTAGTTGGACAGGGGATGGCCGGGGAGCTGTTTTTT
D: NA; V: TRBV4-3; size: few; J: TRBJ2-7; CDR3: CASSQGTGTYEQYF; DNA: TGCGCCAGCAGCCAAGGGACCGGGACTTACGAGCAGTACTTC
D: TRBD2; V: TRBV14; size: NA; J: TRBJ2-3; CDR3: CASSQDYRLSGGARSGQLMDTQYF; DNA: TGTGCCAGCAGCCAAGATTATCGCTTAAGCGGGGGGGCCCGGTCGGGGCAGTTAATGGATACGCAGTATTTT
D: NA; V: TRBV12-5; size: once; J: TRBJ2-7; CDR3: CASGWTGGSYEQYF; DNA: TGTGCTAGTGGTTGGACTGGGGGGTCCTACGAGCAGTACTTC
D: NA; V: TRBV25-1; size: NA; J: TRBJ2-5; CDR3: CASSEYTHIGRAGTQYF; DNA: TGTGCCAGCAGTGAATATACCCATATAGGGCGGGCGGGGACCCAGTACTTC
D: TRBD2; V: TRBV5-1; size: NA; J: TRBJ2-1; CDR3: CASSFVAGGDNEQFF; DNA: TGCGCCAGCAGCTTTGTAGCGGGGGGGGACAATGAGCAGTTCTTC
D: NA; V: TRBV7-9; size: NA; J: TRBJ2-7; CDR3: CASSPDSGALYEQYF; DNA: TGTGCCAGCAGCCCCGACAGTGGAGCCCTCTACGAGCAGTACTTC
D: TRBD1; V: TRBV14; size: once; J: TRBJ1-2; CDR3: CASSPGGTYGYTF; DNA: TGTGCCAGCAGCCCAGGGGGGACATATGGCTACACCTTC
D: TRBD2; V: TRBV29-1; size: NA; J: TRBJ2-5; CDR3: CSVYSGGFQETQYF; DNA: TGCAGCGTTTACAGCGGGGGATTCCAAGAGACCCAGTACTTC
D: NA; V: TRBV11-3; size: NA; J: TRBJ1-4; CDR3: CASSLAVGEKLFF; DNA: TGTGCCAGCAGCTTAGCTGTCGGTGAAAAACTGTTTTTT
D: NA; V: TRBV14; size: few; J: TRBJ1-5; CDR3: CASSQASYQPQHF; DNA: TGTGCCAGCAGCCAAGCGAGTTATCAGCCCCAGCATTTT
D: NA; V: TRBV4-1; size: NA; J: TRBJ1-5; CDR3: CASSQAGMGSGQPQHF; DNA: TGCGCCAGCAGCCAAGCGGGGATGGGATCCGGTCAGCCCCAGCATTTT
D: TRBD2; V: TRBV29-1; size: NA; J: TRBJ2-5; CDR3: CSVTGGETQYF; DNA: TGCAGCGTTACGGGGGGAGAGACCCAGTACTTC
D: NA; V: TRBV7-2; size: NA; J: TRBJ2-7; CDR3: CASSLVGQSSYEQYF; DNA: TGTGCCAGCAGCTTAGTAGGACAGAGTTCCTACGAGCAGTACTTC
D: TRBD1; V: TRBV13; size: NA; J: TRBJ1-2; CDR3: CASSLWSGTESQDAGYTF; DNA: TGTGCCAGCAGCTTATGGTCCGGGACAGAGTCCCAGGATGCTGGCTACACCTTC
D: NA; V: TRBV6-4; size: NA; J: TRBJ2-2; CDR3: CASSDAENTGELFF; DNA: TGTGCCAGCAGTGACGCGGAGAACACCGGGGAGCTGTTTTTT
D: NA; V: TRBV6-5; size: NA; J: TRBJ2-2; CDR3: CASTRQVRFTGELFF; DNA: TGTGCCAGCACCCGACAGGTCAGGTTCACCGGGGAGCTGTTTTTT
D: NA; V: TRBV7-9; size: NA; J: TRBJ2-7; CDR3: CASSPAVGNEQYF; DNA: TGTGCCAGCAGCCCCGCTGTCGGTAACGAGCAGTACTTC
D: NA; V: TRBV27; size: once; J: TRBJ1-5; CDR3: CASSLSIGEAPQHF; DNA: TGTGCCAGCAGTTTATCGATAGGGGAGGCGCCCCAGCATTTT
D: TRBD2; V: TRBV5-3; size: few; J: TRBJ2-3; CDR3: CARSLGRGGIHTQYF; DNA: TGTGCCAGAAGCTTGGGGCGGGGGGGAATTCATACGCAGTATTTT
D: NA; V: TRBV7-6; size: NA; J: TRBJ2-3; CDR3: CASSQRQEVSTDTQYF; DNA: TGTGCCAGCAGCCAACGACAGGAGGTTAGCACAGATACGCAGTATTTT